This T cell receptor beta chain was obtained from a study of T cells in Graves' hyperthyroidism and ophthalmopathy. Study-level points and caveats: Model output signaled ophthalmopathy a median approximately 6 months ahead of onset. Blood held most thyroid clonotypes expanded above 0.001 frequency.

Patients having uncontrolled infection, another autoimmune disease, pregnancy or lactation were not included. This sample holds PBMCs from 10 ml fresh peripheral blood. With regard to this clonotype: Its antigen remains unknown.

Amplification targeted TCR beta CDR3 regions from RNA transcripts. The TCR CDR3 was amplified in a first-round RT-PCR using the HTBI primer set. TCRdb used MiXCR to reprocess the multiplex PCR reads, holding one entry per CDR3 protein. Of some 560,000 distinct CDR3 sequences detected, 12% to 15% appear once; the ten largest clones hold about 15%. The sequencing sample was made of blood. The receptor's source is a middle-aged woman with Graves' hyperthyroidism.

The CDR3 DNA reads as TGTGCCAGTAGTAGCGGACAGGCTCCTGAAGCTTTCTTT. Amino acid sequence: CASSSGQAPEAFF. This chain links TRBV19 with TRBJ1-1; 7 positions match TRBD1. CDR1 LNHDA and CDR2 SQIVND come from the germline V gene (reference sequence). CDR3 length: 13 amino acids. J was trimmed by 6 bases and V by 4 bases; bases with no gene match: 5.